This T cell receptor (beta chain) was observed in a study of blood T cells in healthy people across ages (dated by TCRdb to 2013 to 2016). Study-level background: In model experiments, template switching captured about one uniquely barcoded TCR beta cDNA molecule for every two T cells. For two donors (one aged 18 to 30 and one aged 80 or older), the study analyzed two additional independent replicas of 1 million unique cDNA reads from the same blood draw. Four age groups were formed from the donors: young (average roughly 16 years), middle-aged (approximately 39), aged (about 62) and long-lived (about 80). To avoid experimental bias, donors of different ages were randomly spread across the sequencing lanes. To track age-related changes in TCR beta repertoire diversity, the study relied on deep sequencing normalized with unique cDNA molecular identifiers. Points the paper makes about the study in general: Estimates of total diversity from one million sequenced T cells were regarded as lower bounds and underestimates. Conclusive comparison of naive and antigen-experienced compartments was prevented by the profiling of bulk unsorted PBMCs. Compared with the aged group, the long-lived group had more naive CD4+ T cells, fewer expanded clones and increased TCR diversity, a pattern suggesting age selection. As age increased, observed TCR beta diversity per million T cells dropped in a roughly linear way, and a significant reduction was already evident by age 40. There was a strong correlation between observed TCR beta diversity and the percentage of naive T cells measured by flow cytometry. Because donor CMV infection status was unknown, age-related changes in expanded clonotypes were potentially confounded.

As regards this clonotype: Its antigen is unknown. Within one base of it there is no much larger clone, and no base qualities were kept.

The approximately 39 donors, aged about 6 to 95 years, were systemically healthy Caucasian individuals from Russia. Each donor gave ten milliliters of peripheral blood, collected into EDTA-treated Vacutainer tubes. Ficoll-Paque density-gradient centrifugation was used to isolate PBMCs, with at least 6.5 million per sample. Trizol reagent was used to extract total RNA from PBMCs, with at least 5.5 micrograms per sample. The percentages of naive CD45RAhigh/CD27high T cells were determined by flow cytometry on a PBMC aliquot from every donor. V lost 5 bases and J lost 1 base; the stretch between them is 15 bases long. From the cysteine up to the phenylalanine, the CDR3 has a length of 15 residues. Kept here is only the CDR3 DNA, which spans 45 bases and is read in frame from base 1. CDR1 SGHTA and CDR2 FQGNSA were looked up in the germline V gene. Library preparation was by 5' RACE. Instrument used: Illumina HiSeq 2500. A second PCR of roughly 7 to 11 cycles was performed with a sample-barcoded 5' primer and a J-beta primer mix. A unique molecular identifier was introduced onto each TCR beta cDNA molecule by a template-switch 5' adaptor carrying 12 random nucleotides. At least 2.5 million CDR3-containing paired-end reads were obtained from each sample. All of the RNA was converted into first-strand cDNA using the Mint cDNA synthesis kit, with a TRBC-specific oligonucleotide serving as the primer. Following uracil-DNA glycosylase treatment, a first 18-cycle PCR with universal primers M1SS and BC2_uni_R was performed on all cDNA. Turning to the authors' computational methods: For normalization, 1 million high-quality reads, each with a distinct molecular identifier, were randomly selected from each sample. Instead of being binned into consensus sequences, reads that shared molecular identifiers were thrown out. MiTCR, with a Q25 quality threshold and the strictest error-elimination algorithm, was used for CDR3 identification, clonotype clustering and error correction. A nonparametric unseen species model with Euler transformation was used to estimate lower-bound total TCR beta diversity. Through fastp at Q25 and MiXCR, TCRdb rebuilt clones from the public reads, retaining in-frame beta chains. Rows matching on CDR3 protein sequence are summarized as one entry with the most common DNA and genes. These V and J calls originate from TCRdb's pipeline instead of the authors' own analysis. The sample table records around 1,100,000 distinct CDR3 sequences; under 40% of these occur just once. The ten largest clones capture around 13% of the sample.

The material sequenced was blood. This TCR was recovered from a man aged 18 to 30 in good health. This receptor chain uses TRBV7-2 and TRBJ2-7; the D gene lacks a confident call. The nucleotide sequence is TGTGCCAGCAGCCCCCACTTAACGTATTCCTACGAGCAGTACTTC. This yields the protein CASSPHLTYSYEQYF.